These T cell receptor beta chains were read from a single sample in a study of regulatory T cells in long-lasting Graves disease. TCRdb re-derived calls from the multiplex PCR reads in MiXCR, one entry per CDR3 protein. The sample has around 420,000 distinct CDR3 sequences, about 14% seen once. The material sequenced was peripheral blood mononuclear cells (PBMCs), taken at new diagnosis, from a patient treated with antithyroid drugs. The receptors originated from a female donor with Graves disease. Each CDR3 is given with its conserved first and last residue. A D gene is named only where the DNA matches it firmly. Only some rows state a clone size, as once, few, many or a class for expanded clones.

-	-	14	TRBJ1-2	TRBV7-2	CASSRLGGNYGYTF	TGTGCCAGCAGCCGCCTGGGGGGGAACTATGGCTACACCTTC
-	many	15	TRBJ2-2	TRBV5-5	CASSLYETVTGELFF	TGTGCCAGCAGCTTGTATGAGACAGTTACCGGGGAGCTGTTTTTT
TRBD1	-	17	TRBJ2-1	TRBV2	CASSWTGELGDYNEQFF	TGTGCCAGCAGCTGGACAGGGGAGCTAGGGGACTACAATGAGCAGTTCTTC
-	many	16	TRBJ2-7	TRBV27	CASSLYNPTGPYEQYF	TGTGCCAGCAGTTTATACAACCCGACAGGACCCTACGAGCAGTACTTC
-	many	12	TRBJ2-1	TRBV12-5	CASGLQSDEQFF	TGTGCTAGTGGTCTCCAGTCGGATGAGCAGTTCTTC
TRBD2	many	18	TRBJ2-3	TRBV28	CSSSPWTSGPAVVDTQYF	TGTTCCAGCAGTCCCTGGACTAGCGGCCCAGCGGTAGTAGATACGCAGTATTTT
TRBD2	-	19	TRBJ2-1	TRBV7-9	CASSLEGWTSGRSYNEQFF	TGTGCCAGCAGCTTAGAGGGATGGACTAGCGGCCGATCCTACAATGAGCAGTTCTTC
-	few	15	TRBJ2-3	TRBV7-7	CATGLMGADTDTQYF	TGTGCCACGGGTTTGATGGGGGCGGACACAGATACGCAGTATTTT
TRBD2	many	16	TRBJ2-3	TRBV29-1	CSVFVRTSGSADTQYF	TGCAGCGTTTTCGTCCGTACTAGCGGGAGCGCAGATACGCAGTATTTT
TRBD2	many	19	TRBJ2-5	TRBV4-1	CASSQDPGLAGGRAETQYF	TGCGCCAGCAGCCAGGATCCGGGACTAGCGGGGGGAAGGGCAGAGACCCAGTACTTC
TRBD2	once	17	TRBJ2-7	TRBV20-1	CSAGPGLAGGPQGEQYF	TGCAGTGCTGGACCCGGGCTAGCGGGGGGGCCTCAAGGCGAGCAGTACTTC
TRBD2	-	15	TRBJ2-3	TRBV4-3	CASSQVAGDTDTQYF	TGCGCCAGCAGCCAGGTGGCGGGAGACACAGATACGCAGTATTTT
-	many	15	TRBJ1-2	TRBV6-2/TRBV6-3	CASSQRDNPNYGYTF	TGTGCCAGCAGTCAGCGGGACAACCCTAACTATGGCTACACCTTC
TRBD1	many	16	TRBJ2-7	TRBV7-9	CASSSHPDRGSYEQYF	TGTGCCAGCAGCTCTCATCCGGACAGGGGATCCTACGAGCAGTACTTC
TRBD1	many	17	TRBJ1-5	TRBV12-5	CASGGGTGDNSNQPQHF	TGTGCTAGTGGAGGAGGGACAGGAGATAATAGCAATCAGCCCCAGCATTTT
-	few	16	TRBJ1-5	TRBV12-3/TRBV12-4	CASSLRKGQANQPQHF	TGTGCCAGCAGCCTACGGAAGGGACAAGCTAATCAGCCCCAGCATTTT
-	many	11	TRBJ2-1	TRBV20-1	CSARLFNEQFF	TGCAGTGCTAGACTTTTTAATGAGCAGTTCTTC
-	many	15	TRBJ2-1	TRBV19	CASSIGGNSYNEQFF	TGTGCCAGTAGTATTGGGGGGAATTCCTACAATGAGCAGTTCTTC
TRBD1	once	16	TRBJ2-1	TRBV20-1	CSARARTGHSYNEQFF	TGCAGTGCTAGAGCCCGGACAGGGCACTCCTACAATGAGCAGTTCTTC
-	many	12	TRBJ2-7	TRBV7-9	CASSLEYYEQYF	TGTGCCAGCAGCTTAGAGTACTACGAGCAGTACTTC
-	-	15	TRBJ1-3	TRBV10-3	CAISESSNSGNTIYF	TGTGCCATCAGTGAGTCGTCAAACTCTGGAAACACCATATATTTT
TRBD1	many	15	TRBJ2-2	TRBV5-6	CASSRMTGIAGELFF	TGTGCCAGCAGCCGGATGACAGGGATAGCCGGGGAGCTGTTTTTT
-	many	17	TRBJ1-2	TRBV7-9	CASSLTSGRPKNYGYTF	TGTGCCAGCAGCCTTACCAGTGGCAGGCCGAAGAACTATGGCTACACCTTC
-	many	11	TRBJ2-1	TRBV5-1	CASGLGNEQFF	TGCGCCAGCGGGCTCGGCAATGAGCAGTTCTTC
TRBD1	few	17	TRBJ2-1	TRBV3-1	CVSSLIAAGQGVFEQFF	TGTGTCAGCAGTCTAATAGCAGCGGGACAGGGGGTGTTTGAGCAGTTCTTC
-	many	15	TRBJ2-3	TRBV11-2	CASSSRWGSTDTQYF	TGTGCCAGCAGCTCCCGATGGGGAAGCACAGATACGCAGTATTTT
-	-	12	TRBJ2-5	TRBV6-2/TRBV6-3	CASSAGLETQYF	TGTGCCAGCAGTGCAGGGTTGGAGACCCAGTACTTC
-	many	13	TRBJ2-7	TRBV28	CASSPITSYEQYF	TGTGCCAGCAGTCCTATAACCTCCTACGAGCAGTACTTC
-	-	13	TRBJ1-2	TRBV12-3/TRBV12-4	CASSLLTQEGYTF	TGTGCCAGCAGTTTATTGACGCAGGAAGGCTACACCTTC
TRBD2	many	17	TRBJ2-3	TRBV28	CASSLASGSGSADTQYF	TGTGCCAGCAGTTTAGCTAGCGGGAGTGGTTCCGCAGATACGCAGTATTTT
TRBD1	many	18	TRBJ2-7	TRBV27	CASSLTPGQGTIFYEQYF	TGTGCCAGCAGTCTGACTCCGGGACAGGGGACTATTTTCTACGAGCAGTACTTC
TRBD1	many	13	TRBJ1-2	TRBV29-1	CSVDTGQFYGYTF	TGCAGCGTTGATACGGGACAGTTCTATGGCTACACCTTC
-	many	14	TRBJ1-5	TRBV6-1	CASESTAFNQPQHF	TGTGCCAGCGAATCGACAGCTTTCAATCAGCCCCAGCATTTT
-	few	15	TRBJ1-1	TRBV9	CASSVGGGAGTEAFF	TGTGCCAGCAGCGTAGGGGGGGGGGCGGGCACTGAAGCTTTCTTT
-	many	13	TRBJ2-3	TRBV5-1	CASGGASTDTQYF	TGCGCCAGTGGGGGGGCTAGCACAGATACGCAGTATTTT
-	many	14	TRBJ1-2	TRBV24-1	CATSVAGANYGYTF	TGTGCCACCAGTGTGGCAGGAGCTAACTATGGCTACACCTTC
-	many	14	TRBJ1-4	TRBV20-1	CSAIDRSANEKLFF	TGCAGTGCTATAGACAGGTCGGCTAATGAAAAACTGTTTTTT
-	many	15	TRBJ2-1	TRBV6-1	CASGDLDRDWNEQFF	TGTGCCAGCGGGGATCTTGACAGGGACTGGAATGAGCAGTTCTTC
-	many	14	TRBJ1-2	TRBV19	CASSIGGTAFGYTF	TGTGCCAGTAGTATCGGCGGGACGGCTTTTGGCTACACCTTC
-	-	15	TRBJ2-3	TRBV27	CASSRDWASTDTQYF	TGTGCCAGCAGCAGGGACTGGGCTAGCACAGATACGCAGTATTTT
TRBD2	-	17	TRBJ2-7	TRBV7-2	CASSLVMLAGGTYEQYF	TGTGCCAGCAGCTTAGTCATGCTAGCGGGAGGGACCTACGAGCAGTACTTC